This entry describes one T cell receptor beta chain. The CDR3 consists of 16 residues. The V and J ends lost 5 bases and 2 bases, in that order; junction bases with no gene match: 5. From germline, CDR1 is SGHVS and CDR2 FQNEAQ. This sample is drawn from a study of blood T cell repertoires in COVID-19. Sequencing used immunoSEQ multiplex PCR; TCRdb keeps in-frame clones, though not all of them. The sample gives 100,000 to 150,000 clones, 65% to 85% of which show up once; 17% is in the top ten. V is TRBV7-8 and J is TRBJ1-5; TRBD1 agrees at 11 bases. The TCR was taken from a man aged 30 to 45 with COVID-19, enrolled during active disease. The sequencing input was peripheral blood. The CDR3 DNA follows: TGTGCCAGCAGCCAAAGGGACAGGGGGGGCAATCAGCCCCAGCATTTT. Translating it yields CASSQRDRGGNQPQHF.